Each of the 2 T cell receptor beta chains below was sequenced from the same sample in a study of kidney transplant recipient with SARS-CoV-2 infection listed by TCRdb under 2021. The time point label, read with the paper, signifies: pre-pandemic baseline sample and day 111 after first positive SARS-CoV-2 test. Sequencing instrument: Illumina MiSeq. TCRdb handled the public reads itself, with Q25 trimming in fastp and clone calling in MiXCR, and kept productive beta chains. For every CDR3 protein sequence, its rows merge into one entry that carries the most common genes and DNA. The sample data list under 250,000 distinct CDR3 sequences, and 25% to 35% of these were observed just once. The ten largest make up less than 8.5% of the sample. Sequenced material: a blood sample, taken at baseline and on day 111 from a kidney transplant recipient. The receptors were gathered from a young adult male patient who had COVID-19 and was a kidney transplant recipient. After a transplant, some of the T cells may come from the graft donor.

As to this clonotype: This clone may be a read error of a much larger clone one base away. The J gene is TRBJ2-5, the V gene TRBV30; no reliable D call. Trimming left V 0 bases short and J 3 bases short, with 5 bases between. This CDR3 comprises 12 residues. CDR1 and CDR2 (germline): GTSNPN, SVGIG (reference sequence). CDR3 DNA: TGTGCCTGGAGTGTAGTAGAAGAGACCCAGTACTTC. As protein: CAWSVVEETQYF.

The genes are TRBV6-2 or TRBV6-3 and TRBJ2-5; no clear D gene. Germline CDR1 and CDR2: MNHEY and SVGEGT. Trimming shortened V by 5 bases and J by 10 bases, and 14 bases separated the two germline ends. CDR3 length: 12 residues. The CDR3 DNA reads as TGTGCCAGCAGTAAGAGGTTTCTCGACCAGTACTTC. It codes for CASSKRFLDQYF.